Listed below are T cell receptor beta chains from one sample, sequenced in a study of early T cells in non-severe SARS-CoV-2 infection. A single record per CDR3 protein comes from TCRdb applying MiXCR to the 5' RACE reads. The sample contains 30,000 to 40,000 distinct CDR3 sequences, 9% of which appear only once. Sequencing input: whole blood. The receptors originated from an adult who was a healthcare worker with PCR-confirmed SARS-CoV-2 infection or an uninfected control (not recorded which). Both conserved end residues are part of each CDR3. A D gene is named only where the DNA matches it firmly. Clone size is not always given. Where it is, it says once, few, many or a class for expanded clones.

>TRBV29-1|TRBD1|medium-sized|TRBJ2-2
CSVQGQGNTGELFF
TGCAGCGTCCAGGGACAGGGCAACACCGGGGAGCTGTTTTTT
>TRBV25-1|TRBD1|many|TRBJ1-6
CASSEFGTANSPLHF
TGTGCCAGCAGTGAGTTCGGGACAGCTAATTCACCCCTCCACTTT
>TRBV3-1|-|many|TRBJ1-5
CASSQDPAGQPQHF
TGTGCCAGCAGCCAAGATCCTGCGGGGCAGCCCCAGCATTTT
>TRBV5-8|-|many|TRBJ1-5
CASSLSHQPQHF
TGTGCCAGCAGCTTGTCACATCAGCCCCAGCATTTT
>TRBV12-3/TRBV12-4|-|many|TRBJ2-3
CASSLRDSTSTDTQYF
TGTGCCAGCAGTCTCCGTGATTCTACGAGCACAGATACGCAGTATTTT
>TRBV25-1|-|many|TRBJ1-4
CASSDYRTLFF
TGTGCCAGCAGTGATTATAGGACACTGTTTTTT
>TRBV7-2|-|few|TRBJ1-2
CASSLDRIYTF
TGTGCCAGCAGCTTAGATCGCATCTACACCTTC
>TRBV10-3|TRBD1|many|TRBJ2-7
CATKASQGANGEQYF
TGTGCCACCAAAGCATCTCAGGGGGCGAACGGCGAGCAGTACTTC
>TRBV12-3/TRBV12-4|TRBD1|few|TRBJ1-2
CASSWDRGQEGYTF
TGTGCCAGCAGCTGGGACAGGGGGCAGGAAGGCTACACCTTC
>TRBV7-2|TRBD1|many|TRBJ2-7
CASRQTGGTTYEQYF
TGTGCCAGCAGACAAACAGGGGGCACTACCTACGAGCAGTACTTC
>TRBV7-9|-|many|TRBJ2-2
CASSLLRKNTGELFF
TGTGCCAGCAGCCTGCTCAGGAAGAACACCGGGGAGCTGTTTTTT
>TRBV11-1|-|many|TRBJ2-1
CASSVSHEQFF
TGTGCCAGCAGCGTGAGCCATGAGCAGTTCTTC
>TRBV7-2|-|many|TRBJ2-7
CASSSTTSRQYF
TGTGCCAGCAGCTCGACGACGAGTCGGCAGTACTTC
>TRBV6-4|-|many|TRBJ2-3
CASSDSEGRPKCPTDTQYF
TGTGCCAGCAGTGACTCGGAGGGGAGGCCGAAGTGTCCCACAGATACGCAGTATTTT
>TRBV11-2|TRBD1|many|TRBJ2-7
CASSASGTASYEQYF
TGTGCCAGCAGCGCATCCGGGACAGCATCCTACGAGCAGTACTTC
>TRBV4-3|-|few|TRBJ2-1
CASSQDLRNEQFF
TGCGCCAGCAGCCAAGATTTGAGGAATGAGCAGTTCTTC
>TRBV7-9|TRBD1|many|TRBJ1-4
CASSFPGQGGGTNEKLFF
TGTGCCAGCAGCTTCCCCGGACAGGGGGGAGGGACTAATGAAAAACTGTTTTTT
>TRBV7-8|-|many|TRBJ2-5
CASSQGGETQYF
TGTGCCAGCAGCCAGGGTGGAGAGACCCAGTACTTC
>TRBV20-1|-|many|TRBJ1-1
CSARSPWGSGTEAFF
TGCAGTGCTAGGTCCCCTTGGGGGTCGGGCACTGAAGCTTTCTTT
>TRBV7-8|-|many|TRBJ1-5
CASSLAAGIGQPQHF
TGTGCCAGCAGCTTAGCAGCTGGTATAGGACAGCCCCAGCATTTT
>TRBV19|-|many|TRBJ2-1
CASSIVGQLEQFF
TGTGCCAGTAGTATAGTCGGACAGTTGGAGCAGTTCTTC
>TRBV10-1|-|many|TRBJ2-2
CARQGTMNTGELFF
TGCGCCCGCCAAGGCACAATGAACACCGGGGAGCTGTTTTTT
>TRBV19|-|many|TRBJ1-5
CASSIGSGVGVGNQPQHF
TGTGCCAGTAGTATAGGGTCAGGGGTTGGAGTAGGCAATCAGCCCCAGCATTTT
>TRBV7-6|TRBD1|many|TRBJ2-1
CASSPMDRDYNEQFF
TGTGCCAGCAGCCCCATGGACAGGGACTACAATGAGCAGTTCTTC
>TRBV12-3/TRBV12-4|-|many|TRBJ1-2
CASSYYRVNGYTF
TGTGCCAGCAGTTATTACAGGGTGAATGGCTACACCTTC
>TRBV19|TRBD1|many|TRBJ2-3
CASNTWTGLSTDTQYF
TGTGCCAGTAATACGTGGACAGGCCTTAGCACAGATACGCAGTATTTT
>TRBV6-6|TRBD1|-|TRBJ1-1
CASSYGGQGEDTEAFF
TGTGCCAGCAGTTACGGGGGACAGGGGGAGGACACTGAAGCTTTCTTT
>TRBV6-6|-|many|TRBJ1-1
CASSLRVGNTEAFF
TGTGCCAGCAGTCTCAGGGTCGGGAACACTGAAGCTTTCTTT
>TRBV7-6|TRBD2|many|TRBJ2-7
CASSPLLAGGAYEQYF
TGTGCCAGCAGCCCCCTTCTAGCGGGAGGCGCCTACGAGCAGTACTTC
>TRBV11-2|TRBD2|many|TRBJ2-7
CASSPPGTRVREQYF
TGTGCCAGCAGCCCACCCGGGACTAGGGTCCGCGAGCAGTACTTC
>TRBV12-3/TRBV12-4|-|many|TRBJ1-2
CASSLGAAYGYTF
TGTGCCAGCAGTTTAGGGGCGGCCTATGGCTACACCTTC
>TRBV27|-|many|TRBJ2-7
CASSTADRTYEQYF
TGTGCCAGCAGTACCGCGGACAGAACCTACGAGCAGTACTTC
>TRBV29-1|-|-|TRBJ1-5
CSVSEGYQPQHF
TGCAGCGTCAGTGAAGGATACCAGCCCCAGCATTTT
>TRBV12-3/TRBV12-4|-|-|TRBJ2-7
CASSLKPAVYEQYF
TGTGCCAGCAGTTTAAAGCCAGCCGTCTACGAGCAGTACTTC
>TRBV14|-|many|TRBJ2-2
CASRLQGNTGELFF
TGTGCCAGCCGATTGCAGGGGAACACCGGGGAGCTGTTTTTT
>TRBV29-1|-|many|TRBJ2-2
CSTRDEGRNTGELFF
TGCAGCACCCGGGACGAGGGACGGAACACCGGGGAGCTGTTTTTT
>TRBV6-2/TRBV6-3|-|-|TRBJ2-6
CASSYAGAVPGANVLTF
TGTGCCAGCAGTTACGCAGGGGCCGTACCTGGGGCCAACGTCCTGACTTTC
>TRBV10-2|-|-|TRBJ1-5
CASSPSGVNQPQHF
TGCGCCAGCAGTCCTTCAGGGGTGAATCAGCCCCAGCATTTT